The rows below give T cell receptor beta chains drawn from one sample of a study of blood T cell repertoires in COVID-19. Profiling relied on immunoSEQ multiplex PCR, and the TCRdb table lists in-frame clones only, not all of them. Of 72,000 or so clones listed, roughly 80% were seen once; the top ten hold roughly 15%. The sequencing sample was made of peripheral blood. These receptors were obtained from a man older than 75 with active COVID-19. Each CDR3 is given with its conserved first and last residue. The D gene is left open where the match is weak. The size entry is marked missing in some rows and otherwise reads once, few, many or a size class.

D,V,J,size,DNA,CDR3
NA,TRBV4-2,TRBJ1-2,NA,TGTGCCAGCAGCCCCGCCCCCACATCCCATGGCTACACCTTC,CASSPAPTSHGYTF
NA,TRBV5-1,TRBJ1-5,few,TGCGCCAGCACCGCGGCAGGGGTGGGCAATCAGCCCCAGCATTTT,CASTAAGVGNQPQHF
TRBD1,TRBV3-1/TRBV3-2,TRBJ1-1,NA,TGTGCCAGCAGCCAAGCACAGGGGGACACTGAAGCTTTCTTT,CASSQAQGDTEAFF
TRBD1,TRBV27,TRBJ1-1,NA,TGTGCCAGCAGTTTAGGGACAGGGGGCTTGGGGGCTTTCTTT,CASSLGTGGLGAFF
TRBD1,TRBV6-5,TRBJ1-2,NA,TGTGCCAGCAGTCGGGATGGAGACAGGGGGACTGGCTACACCTTC,CASSRDGDRGTGYTF
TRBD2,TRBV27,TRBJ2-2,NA,TGTGCCAGCAGTTGGGGGGGGTCGAACACCGGGGAGCTGTTTTTT,CASSWGGSNTGELFF
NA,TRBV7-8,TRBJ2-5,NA,TGTGCCAGCAGATTAACACCCGACTTCTATGAGGAGACCCAGTACTTC,CASRLTPDFYEETQYF
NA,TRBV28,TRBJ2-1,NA,TGTGCCAGCACCCTCGGGAATGAGCAGTTCTTC,CASTLGNEQFF
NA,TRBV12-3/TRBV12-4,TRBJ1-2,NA,TGTGCCAGCAGTTCTGCGGACAGACATGGCTACACCTTC,CASSSADRHGYTF
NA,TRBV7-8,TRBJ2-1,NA,TGTGCCAGCAGCTTGGAGGGACTGCTGAGCTCCTACAATGAGCAGTTCTTC,CASSLEGLLSSYNEQFF
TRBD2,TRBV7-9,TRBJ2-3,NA,TGTGCCAGCAGCGAGGGACTAGCGGGAGACCTTAGGGATACGCAGTATTTT,CASSEGLAGDLRDTQYF
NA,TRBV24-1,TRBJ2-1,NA,TGTGCCACCAGCGGGGATCCCCGTTGGGATGAGCAGTTCTTC,CATSGDPRWDEQFF
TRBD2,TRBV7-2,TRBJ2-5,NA,TGTGCCAGCAGCCAGGGACTAGCGGGAGGGCGTGAGACCCAGTACTTC,CASSQGLAGGRETQYF
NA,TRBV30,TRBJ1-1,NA,TGTGCCTGGATCTCACGCCAGCGGGCTGAAGCTTTCTTT,CAWISRQRAEAFF
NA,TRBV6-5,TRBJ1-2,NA,TGTGCCAGCAGTTACTCGTTCACAACGGGGGGTGGCTACACCTTC,CASSYSFTTGGGYTF
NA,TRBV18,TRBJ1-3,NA,TGTGCCAGCTCACCCGACCAGGCCCTAAGCTCTGGAAACACCATATATTTT,CASSPDQALSSGNTIYF
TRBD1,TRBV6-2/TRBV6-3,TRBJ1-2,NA,TGTGCCAGCAGTTCGGGACAGGGCGGTTCTCGTGGCTACACCTTC,CASSSGQGGSRGYTF
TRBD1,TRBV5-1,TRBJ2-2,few,TGCGCCAGCAGCTTGGCGGGACAGAGGAACACCGGGGAGCTGTTTTTT,CASSLAGQRNTGELFF
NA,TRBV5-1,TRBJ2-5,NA,TGCGCCAGCAGCTTCAACAGGGAAAAAGAGACCCAGTACTTC,CASSFNREKETQYF
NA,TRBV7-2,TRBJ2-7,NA,TGTGCCAGCAGCTTCCCGGGGGGCGCCTCCTACGAGCAGTACTTC,CASSFPGGASYEQYF
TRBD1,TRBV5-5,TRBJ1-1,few,TGTGCCAGCAGCCAACGGGTGGCCAGGGGGGCTGAAGCTTTCTTT,CASSQRVARGAEAFF
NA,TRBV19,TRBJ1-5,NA,TGTGCCAGTAGTAGAAGGAGGGGTAGCAATCAGCCCCAGCATTTT,CASSRRRGSNQPQHF
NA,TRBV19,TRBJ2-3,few,TGTGCCAGTAGCAGGACACCGGATACGCAGTATTTT,CASSRTPDTQYF
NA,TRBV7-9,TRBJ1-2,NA,TGTGCCAGCAGCTTAGGCGGGACGGAGGCTGCGTATGGCTACACCTTC,CASSLGGTEAAYGYTF
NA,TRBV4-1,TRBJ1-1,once,TGCGCCAGCAGCCACCAGGGGTTTAAGGCTGAAGCTTTCTTT,CASSHQGFKAEAFF
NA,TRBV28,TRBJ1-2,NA,TGTGCCAGCAGTTTGGGCCCCAACCGGGGCTACACCTTC,CASSLGPNRGYTF
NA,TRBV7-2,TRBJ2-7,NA,TGTGCCAGCACCCGACTGGGGGCAGGGGCATACGAGCAGTACTTC,CASTRLGAGAYEQYF
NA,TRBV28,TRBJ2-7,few,TGTGCCAGCAGTGGAGCGGTCGGGTCTAGATACGAGCAGTACTTC,CASSGAVGSRYEQYF
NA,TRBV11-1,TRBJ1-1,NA,TGTGCCAGCAGCAGGCGCGGGGGGCGCAGAACTGAAGCTTTCTTT,CASSRRGGRRTEAFF
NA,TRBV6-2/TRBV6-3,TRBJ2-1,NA,TGTGCCAGCAGTTATGGGCCAGGTGAGCAGTTCTTC,CASSYGPGEQFF
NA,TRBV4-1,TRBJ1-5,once,TGCGCCAGCAGCCAACGTTATCCAACGGTCAATCAGCCCCAGCATTTT,CASSQRYPTVNQPQHF
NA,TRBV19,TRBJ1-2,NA,TGTGCCAGTAGTATAGTTTCCAGGGGACAAGAATTGGATGGCTACACCTTC,CASSIVSRGQELDGYTF
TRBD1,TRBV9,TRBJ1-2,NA,TGTGCCAGCAGGTCGCCGGGACAGGGAAGGTTCTGTGGTGGCTACACCTTC,CASRSPGQGRFCGGYTF
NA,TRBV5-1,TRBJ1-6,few,TGCGCCAGCAGCTCAGGCCTGATTAATTCACCCCTCCACTTT,CASSSGLINSPLHF
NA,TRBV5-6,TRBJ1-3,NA,TGTGCCAGCAGCTTGGGGCCCGACTCCTCTGGAAACACCATATATTTT,CASSLGPDSSGNTIYF
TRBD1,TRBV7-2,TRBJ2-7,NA,TGTGCCAGCAGTCATATTGGACAGGACTACGAGCAGTACTTC,CASSHIGQDYEQYF
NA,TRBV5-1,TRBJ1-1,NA,TGCGCCAGCAGCCCGTCGGGGGTTGAGGTCGCTGAAGCTTTCTTT,CASSPSGVEVAEAFF
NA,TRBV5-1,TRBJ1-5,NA,TGCGCCAGCAGCTTGGTGAGGAAGTATAGCAATCAGCCCCAGCATTTT,CASSLVRKYSNQPQHF
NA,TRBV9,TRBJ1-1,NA,TGTGCCAGCAGCCCTCTCGGCACAGCCAACACTGAAGCTTTCTTT,CASSPLGTANTEAFF
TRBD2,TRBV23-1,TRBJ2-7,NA,TGCGCCAGCAGTCAATCGGTGACCCTCACGGGGGGGACTAGCTCCTACGAGCAGTACTTC,CASSQSVTLTGGTSSYEQYF
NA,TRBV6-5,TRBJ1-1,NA,TGTGCCAGCAGCCCAGATACAGGATGGAACACTGAAGCTTTCTTT,CASSPDTGWNTEAFF
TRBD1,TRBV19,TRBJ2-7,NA,TGTGCCAGTAGTACCCGGGGACAGGGGGTTTTGGGCGAGCAGTACTTC,CASSTRGQGVLGEQYF
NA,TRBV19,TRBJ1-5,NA,TGTGCCAGTACCCCTAGTGGTCCAGGGGTTAGCAATCAGCCCCAGCATTTT,CASTPSGPGVSNQPQHF
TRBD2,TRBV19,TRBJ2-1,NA,TGTGCCAGTCTCGGGACTAGCGGGAGGAATGAGCAGTTCTTC,CASLGTSGRNEQFF
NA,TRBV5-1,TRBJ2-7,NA,TGCGCCAGCAGCTTCCAGGGGAGCTCCTACGAGCAGTACTTC,CASSFQGSSYEQYF
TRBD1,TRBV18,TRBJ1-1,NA,TGTGCCAGCTCACCACCGGGACAGTTGGGGGGTGCTTTCTTT,CASSPPGQLGGAFF
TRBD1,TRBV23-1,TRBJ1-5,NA,TGCGCCAGCAGTCAATCGGGACAGTTCCGCGCGTATAGCAATCAGCCCCAGCATTTT,CASSQSGQFRAYSNQPQHF
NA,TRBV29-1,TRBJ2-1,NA,TGCAGCGTTCTGCCCGAGTTCGATGAGCAGTTCTTC,CSVLPEFDEQFF
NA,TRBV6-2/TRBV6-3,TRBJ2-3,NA,TGTGCCAGCAGCCCTTATGAGGGTTTAGGGACAGATACGCAGTATTTT,CASSPYEGLGTDTQYF
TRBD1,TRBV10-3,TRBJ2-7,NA,TGTGCCATCAGTGGTGGACCGGGACAGAACTACGAGCAGTACTTC,CAISGGPGQNYEQYF
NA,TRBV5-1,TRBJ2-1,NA,TGCGCCAGCAGCTCCCCCGTAGCCGCCAATGAGCAGTTCTTC,CASSSPVAANEQFF
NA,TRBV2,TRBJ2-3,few,TGTGCCAGCAGCGGGGATTCCGCTTCCCCTAGCACAGATACGCAGTATTTT,CASSGDSASPSTDTQYF
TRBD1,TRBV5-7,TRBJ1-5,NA,TGTGCCAGCAGCCCCGACCGGGACAGGGATGATAGCAATCAGCCCCAGCATTTT,CASSPDRDRDDSNQPQHF
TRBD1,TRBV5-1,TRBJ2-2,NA,TGCGCCAGCAGCGTAGACAGGGCGGACGGGGAGCTGTTTTTT,CASSVDRADGELFF